The 26 T cell receptor beta chains in this list originate from one sample, sequenced in a study of blood T cell repertoires in COVID-19. Some clones are missing from TCRdb's copy, which holds only in-frame ones; the method was immunoSEQ multiplex PCR. This sample yields a few hundred thousand clones, of which roughly four fifths are seen a single time; less than 3.5% belongs to the top ten. Sequencing used peripheral blood. Receptors were obtained from a woman aged 18-29 years with acute or convalescent COVID-19.

This clone showed up just once. The V gene is TRBV5-1, the J gene TRBJ2-1; no firm D call. Looked up from germline, CDR1 is SGHRS and CDR2 is YFSETQ. The CDR3 is made up of 13 amino acids. Trimming removed 3 bases at V and 6 bases at J, with 10 bases between. CDR3 DNA sequence: TGCGCCAGCAGCTCGGTATGGGCCAATGAGCAGTTCTTC. This codes for CASSSVWANEQFF.

The chain uses TRBV18 and TRBJ1-4; tentatively, D is TRBD1 (6 bases). CDR1 and CDR2 (germline): KGHSH, LQKENI. Between the trimmed V and J ends, which lost 2 bases and 8 bases, there was a span of 12 bases. The CDR3 consists of 14 residues. CDR3 in amino acids: CASSPDRLDEKLFF. The CDR3 DNA reads TGTGCCAGCTCACCAGACAGGCTTGACGAAAAACTGTTTTTT.

The V call is TRBV10-3, the J call TRBJ2-1; TRBD1 matches at 8 bases. The V gene's germline CDR1 is ENHRY and CDR2 SYGVKD. The CDR3 sequence is 16 residues long. V gave up 0 bases and J gave up 5 bases; unmatched junction bases: 6. The CDR3 reads CAISESRQGADNEQFF. CDR3 coding DNA: TGTGCCATCAGTGAGTCGAGGCAGGGGGCCGACAATGAGCAGTTCTTC.

This clone was picked up one time. The genes are TRBV27 and TRBJ2-1, with D perhaps matching TRBD2 (7 bases). The V and J ends lost 0 bases and 3 bases respectively, with 15 bases between them. CDR3 length equals 17 residues. CDR1 is MNHEY, CDR2 SMNVEV, per germline (reference sequence). CDR3 DNA sequence: TGTGCCAGCAGTTTATCGGGGGGCGGGAGTATCTACAATGAGCAGTTCTTC. It is translated as CASSLSGGGSIYNEQFF.

The genes are TRBV20-1 and TRBJ2-5, with D hard to call. The germline gives CDR1 DFQATT, CDR2 SNEGSKA (reference sequence). This CDR3 spans 16 amino acids. V lost 3 bases, J lost 7 bases, and 24 bases lay in between. CDR3 region: CSASPSGFRGMVTQYF. As DNA, the CDR3 is TGCAGTGCTAGTCCCTCGGGTTTCCGAGGCATGGTGACCCAGTACTTC.

This clone was counted between two and nine times. J is TRBJ2-1 and V is TRBV4-3, with 7 nucleotides matching TRBD2. The V segment lost 2 bases and the J segment 0 bases; nucleotides outside the gene matches: 10. Germline values: CDR1 LGHNA, CDR2 YSLEER. The CDR3 spans 18 residues. The CDR3 loop is CASSQLPAGPSSYNEQFF. The CDR3 bases are TGCGCCAGCAGCCAACTACCAGCGGGGCCGAGCTCCTACAATGAGCAGTTCTTC.

The gene calls are TRBV30 and TRBJ2-3, with D possibly TRBD1 on 5 matching bases. The germline CDR1 and CDR2 sequences are GTSNPN and SVGIG (reference sequence). V lost 1 base and J lost 6, with 8 bases in between. This CDR3 contains 12 residues. The CDR3 sequence is CAWSGPGDTQYF. CDR3 sequence (DNA): TGTGCCTGGAGTGGGCCAGGGGATACGCAGTATTTT.

The gene calls are TRBV7-9 and TRBJ2-7; tentative D call: TRBD1 (5 bases). V was pared by 1 base and J by 5 bases, with 15 bases between. The germline CDR1 and CDR2 sequences are SEHNR and FQNEAQ (reference sequence). The CDR3 extends over 15 amino acids. The CDR3 is CASSLDQGLLDEQYF. CDR3 coding DNA: TGTGCCAGCAGCTTAGATCAGGGTCTATTGGACGAGCAGTACTTC.

The chain is built from TRBV19 and TRBJ1-2; possible D gene TRBD1, 5 bases. The CDR3 is made up of 12 amino acids. With 6 bases removed from V and 5 bases from J, the gap between germline ends came to 10 bases. Germline CDR1 LNHDA, CDR2 SQIVND (reference sequence). The CDR3, as DNA: TGTGCCAGTAGGACCCCAGGGTATGGCTACACCTTC. Amino acid sequence: CASRTPGYGYTF. Combining the CDR3 with reference TRBV19 and TRBJ1-2 gives the whole variable domain DGGITQSPKYLFRKEGQNVTLSCEQNLNHDAMYWYRQDPGQGLRLIYYSQIVNDFQKGDIAEGYSVSREKKESFPLTVTSAQKNPTAFYLCASRTPGYGYTFGSGTRLTVV.

The chain carries TRBV21-1 and TRBJ1-6; the table's D call of TRBD1 was not tested on the DNA. TRBV21-1 is classified as a pseudogene. This CDR3 is built from 14 residues. CDR3 bases: TGTGCAAGGAGACAGGGTTCCTATAATTCACCCCTCCACTTT. This encodes CARRQGSYNSPLHF.

As DNA, the CDR3 is TGTGCCAGCAGTTTTGGGCAGGGCGCGACCGGGGCCAACGTCCTGACTTTC. Translating gives CASSFGQGATGANVLTF. The chain joins TRBV28 to TRBJ2-6; maybe TRBD1 (5 bases). Looked up from germline, CDR1 is MDHEN and CDR2 is SYDVKM. CDR3 size: 17 residues. Trimming shortened V by 3 bases and J by 4 bases, and 16 bases separated the two germline ends.

The gene calls are TRBV28 and TRBJ2-3; TRBD2 agrees at 13 bases. Germline V gives CDR1 MDHEN, CDR2 SYDVKM. This CDR3 is built from 17 residues. V shed 5 bases, J shed 3 bases, and the junction held 8 bases outside the gene matches. The CDR3 nucleotides are TGTGCCAGCAGTACGCCGGGACTAGCGGGGATTACAGATACGCAGTATTTT. Translation: CASSTPGLAGITDTQYF.

The chain joins TRBV9 to TRBJ1-1; D not certain. This CDR3 is built from 14 residues. The V end lost 3 bases, the J end lost 1 base, and 10 bases lay between the germline ends. The V gene's germline CDR1 is SGDLS and CDR2 YYNGEE. Here the CDR3 reads CASSANAGNTEAFF. In DNA form, the CDR3 reads TGTGCCAGCAGCGCCAACGCGGGGAACACTGAAGCTTTCTTT.

The chain has TRBV6-2 or TRBV6-3 and TRBJ1-5; possibly TRBD1 for D (6 bases). CDR3 size: 17 residues. Trimming pared 1 base from V and 7 bases from J, leaving 20 bases between. Germline V CDR1 and CDR2: MNHEY, SVGEGT. The CDR3 bases are TGTGCCAGCAGTTACTGGGGACACACAGGGCGTAAACAGCCCCAGCATTTT. Translated, it gives CASSYWGHTGRKQPQHF.

This clone has only one observation. The chain recombines TRBV28 with TRBJ2-7; a possible D gene is TRBD1 (5 bases). Germline values: CDR1 MDHEN, CDR2 SYDVKM. V was clipped by 7 bases and J by 3 bases, with 16 bases between them. The CDR3 has 14 residues. The CDR3 sequence is CASTQKSGLYEQYF. CDR3 sequence (DNA): TGTGCCAGCACACAAAAATCAGGGCTCTACGAGCAGTACTTC.

The chain recombines TRBV6-5 with TRBJ2-2; D not certain. The J call may be faulty, since TRBJ1-3 better matches the DNA end. Germline CDR1 MNHEY, CDR2 SVGAGI. The CDR3 totals 16 residues. The CDR3 here is CASSYEAGITGNTIYF. As DNA, the CDR3 is TGTGCCAGCAGTTACGAGGCGGGAATTACTGGAAACACCATATATTTT.

Points on this clone: A junction boundary mismatches the germline segment, possibly from a read error. This sequence joins TRBV27 and TRBJ2-1; 9 nucleotides align to TRBD2. Germline values: CDR1 MNHEY, CDR2 SMNVEV (reference sequence). The CDR3 consists of 12 residues. The CDR3 nucleotides read TGTGCCAGCCATCAGCGGGGGGCCCCTCTGGTCTTC. It translates to CASHQRGAPLVF.

The chain uses TRBV24-1 and TRBJ2-7; D is uncertain. Germline CDR1 is KGHDR and CDR2 is SFDVKD. V was shortened by 6 bases and J by 0 bases, with 8 bases between the two germline ends. The CDR3 is 13 amino acids. The CDR3 sequence is CATSNQNSYEQYF. Here the CDR3 DNA reads TGTGCCACCAGTAATCAGAACTCCTACGAGCAGTACTTC.

V and J are TRBV6-5 and TRBJ1-2; 9 bases are a match to TRBD1. This CDR3 has 14 residues. Germline loops: CDR1 MNHEY, CDR2 SVGAGI. The V segment lost 2 bases and the J segment 8 bases; nucleotides outside the gene matches: 6. CDR3 sequence (DNA): TGTGCCAGCAGTTACCTAGGACAGGGGACCGGCTACACCTTC. It specifies CASSYLGQGTGYTF.

The chain recombines TRBV29-1 with TRBJ2-7; possibly TRBD1 for D (6 bases). The CDR3 has 13 residues. Germline CDR1 SQVTM, CDR2 ANQGSEA. Trimming removed 7 bases from V and 0 bases from J, with 13 bases in between. The CDR3 here is CSAGAPSSYEQYF. The CDR3 DNA reads as TGCAGCGCAGGGGCCCCCAGCTCCTACGAGCAGTACTTC.

The chain employs TRBV7-2 and TRBJ2-7; no definite D call. The CDR3 sequence is 15 residues long. Germline CDR1 reads SGHTA; CDR2 reads FQGNSA. V dropped 5 bases and J dropped 2 bases, with 16 bases sitting between them. The CDR3 DNA reads TGTGCCAGCAGCAACCCCTCAAGAGCAACCTACGAGCAGTACTTC. It is translated as CASSNPSRATYEQYF. Variable domain in full (rest from reference TRBV7-2 and TRBJ2-7): GAGVSQSPSNKVTEKGKDVELRCDPISGHTALYWYRQSLGQGLEFLIYFQGNSAPDKSGLPSDRFSAERTGGSVSTLTIQRTQQEDSAVYLCASSNPSRATYEQYFGPGTRLTVT.

This chain links TRBV5-4 with TRBJ2-7; a possible D gene is TRBD2 (6 bases). From germline, CDR1 is SGHNT and CDR2 YYREEE (reference sequence). The CDR3 length is 14 residues. The V end lost 2 bases, the J end lost 2 bases, and 11 bases lay between the germline ends. CDR3 nucleotide sequence: TGTGCCAGCAGCTTCGCTAGCGAGACCTACGAGCAGTACTTC. Translated, it gives CASSFASETYEQYF.

This sequence joins TRBV5-5 and TRBJ1-2; tentative D call: TRBD1 (5 bases). Trimming pared 4 bases from V and 0 bases from J, leaving 7 bases between. In germline, CDR1 is SGHKS, CDR2 YYEKEE (reference sequence). CDR3 length equals 13 residues. The CDR3 here is CASSPGANYGYTF. CDR3 bases: TGTGCCAGCAGCCCGGGGGCTAACTATGGCTACACCTTC.

V gene TRBV6-5 combines with J gene TRBJ2-1, with D unclear. Trimming took 0 bases from V and 6 from J, leaving 9 bases between them. The germline V gene encodes CDR1 MNHEY and CDR2 SVGAGI. This CDR3 is built from 14 residues. The CDR3 spells CASSYSLVINEQFF. CDR3 nucleotides: TGTGCCAGCAGTTACTCTCTAGTTATCAATGAGCAGTTCTTC.

The rearrangement joins TRBV10-3 to TRBJ2-1; 11 bases match TRBD2. Germline V CDR1 and CDR2: ENHRY, SYGVKD. V trimming: 6 bases; J trimming: 6 bases; junction bases outside the gene matches: 10. CDR3 length equals 16 residues. The CDR3 sequence: CAISLDSGRGANEQFF. CDR3 nucleotides: TGTGCCATCAGCTTAGATAGCGGGAGGGGGGCCAATGAGCAGTTCTTC.

The chain employs TRBV19 and TRBJ2-7, with 11 bases fitting TRBD1. The ends lost 6 bases at V and 5 bases at J; junction bases unmatched: 6. CDR1 and CDR2 (germline): LNHDA, SQIVND (reference sequence). CDR3 length: 14 amino acids. This chain's CDR3 is CASSLGTGGDEQYF. CDR3 nucleotides: TGTGCCAGTAGCTTAGGGACAGGGGGTGACGAGCAGTACTTC. Full variable domain (missing parts from reference TRBV19 and TRBJ2-7): DGGITQSPKYLFRKEGQNVTLSCEQNLNHDAMYWYRQDPGQGLRLIYYSQIVNDFQKGDIAEGYSVSREKKESFPLTVTSAQKNPTAFYLCASSLGTGGDEQYFGPGTRLTVT.